A single TCR beta chain is shown here with its context. What it recognizes is unknown. TCRdb's copy holds only in-frame clones and misses some; the assay was immunoSEQ multiplex PCR. The sample lists 120,000 or so clones, around nine tenths seen once, with under 2% in the top ten. Deletions cut 8 bases from V and 1 base from J, with 20 bases between. CDR3 size: 17 residues. Looked up from germline, CDR1 is SEHNR and CDR2 is FQNEAQ (reference sequence). This specimen belongs to a study of cytomegalovirus exposure and HLA in healthy donors. Study-level findings and limits: Fewer than 200 TCR beta chains were listed as cytomegalovirus-associated. Usually a TCR sequence was rare, but some public TCRs were found in many donors.

The donors were members of the validation cohort, which comprised 120 subjects and was separate from the first cohort of roughly 700 subjects. The V call is TRBV7-9, the J call TRBJ2-2; TRBD2 is a possible D gene (5 bases). The sample was PBMCs. This clonotype originated in a young woman in good health and CMV-seronegative. CDR3 protein: CASSNKVEERNTGELFF. CDR3 bases: TGTGCCAGCTCCAACAAAGTGGAGGAGAGGAACACCGGGGAGCTGTTTTTT.